This T cell receptor (beta chain) was recorded in a study of blood T cell repertoires in COVID-19. Across the whole study: The study drew acute and convalescent COVID-19 samples from the United States, Italy and Spain. Nucleic acid was either cDNA or gDNA, and it came from T cells, B-cell-depleted T cells, or PBMCs.

This CDR3 region has 18 residues. The germline V gene has CDR1 SGHTA and CDR2 FQGNSA. J gave up 0 bases and V 5 bases, and 15 bases lay outside the gene matches. Authors' analysis steps: Quantification of nucleated cells was approximated via reference gene primer amplification. Using immunoSEQ multiplex PCR, the repertoire was profiled, and TCRdb retains in-frame clones only, with some absent. From that table come the V and J calls and clone size; the DNA was used to work out D and trimming. The table includes 75,000 to 95,000 clones, around nine tenths detected once. This chain connects TRBV7-2 to TRBJ1-1; 7 bases match TRBD1. The sequencing input was peripheral blood. The sequence was obtained from a man in his sixties with acute or convalescent COVID-19. This CDR3 is CASSGGDSLYPMNTEAFF. The CDR3 coding sequence is TGTGCCAGCAGCGGCGGGGACAGTTTATACCCCATGAACACTGAAGCTTTCTTT.